This T cell receptor (beta chain) was sequenced for a study of T cells after yellow fever vaccination. Study as a whole: It was SMART-Seq v4 Ultra Low Input that prepared the fractions with low cell numbers.

Each CDR3 protein is one row after TCRdb ran MiXCR on the 5' RACE reads. Of some 290,000 distinct CDR3 sequences listed, roughly 10% were seen once; the top ten hold 2.5% to 4%. With regard to this clonotype: What it binds is not known.

Broader study findings: Reappearing after the booster were most of the clones from primary vaccination (96% CD4, 88% CD8). Peaking on day 5 versus 15, the secondary response was faster but weaker. Some clonotypes were seen in both the CD4 and the CD8 compartments. These made up a small share and likely arose from convergent recombination.

CDR1 is SGHKS and CDR2 is YYEKEE in the germline V gene (reference sequence). This CDR3 is 12 amino acids long. V gave up 0 bases and J gave up 16 bases; unmatched junction bases: 7. The J gene is TRBJ2-1, the V gene TRBV5-5, with 7 bases fitting TRBD1. The sequence was collected from a man aged 18 to 30 who received the YFV17D yellow fever vaccine. The material was CD4+ T cells sorted from PBMCs, obtained 45 days after the yellow fever booster vaccination. In nucleotides, the CDR3 is TGTGCCAGCAGCTTGGCCCAGACAGGGCCATTCTTC. Protein: CASSLAQTGPFF.